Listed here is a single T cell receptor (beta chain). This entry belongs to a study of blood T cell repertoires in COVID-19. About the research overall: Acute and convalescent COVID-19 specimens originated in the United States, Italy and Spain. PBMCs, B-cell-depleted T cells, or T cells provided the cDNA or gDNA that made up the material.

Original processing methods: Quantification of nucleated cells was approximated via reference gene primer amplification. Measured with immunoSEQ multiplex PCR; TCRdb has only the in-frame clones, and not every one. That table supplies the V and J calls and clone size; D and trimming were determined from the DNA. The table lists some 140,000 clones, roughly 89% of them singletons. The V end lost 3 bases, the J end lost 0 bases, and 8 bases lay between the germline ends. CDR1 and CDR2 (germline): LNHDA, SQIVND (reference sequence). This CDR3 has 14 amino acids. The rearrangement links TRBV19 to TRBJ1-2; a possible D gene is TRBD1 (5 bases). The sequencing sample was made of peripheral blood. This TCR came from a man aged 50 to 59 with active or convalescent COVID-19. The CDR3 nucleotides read TGTGCCAGTAGTATGAGCAGGGCTAACTATGGCTACACCTTC. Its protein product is CASSMSRANYGYTF. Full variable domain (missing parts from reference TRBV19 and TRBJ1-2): DGGITQSPKYLFRKEGQNVTLSCEQNLNHDAMYWYRQDPGQGLRLIYYSQIVNDFQKGDIAEGYSVSREKKESFPLTVTSAQKNPTAFYLCASSMSRANYGYTFGSGTRLTVV.